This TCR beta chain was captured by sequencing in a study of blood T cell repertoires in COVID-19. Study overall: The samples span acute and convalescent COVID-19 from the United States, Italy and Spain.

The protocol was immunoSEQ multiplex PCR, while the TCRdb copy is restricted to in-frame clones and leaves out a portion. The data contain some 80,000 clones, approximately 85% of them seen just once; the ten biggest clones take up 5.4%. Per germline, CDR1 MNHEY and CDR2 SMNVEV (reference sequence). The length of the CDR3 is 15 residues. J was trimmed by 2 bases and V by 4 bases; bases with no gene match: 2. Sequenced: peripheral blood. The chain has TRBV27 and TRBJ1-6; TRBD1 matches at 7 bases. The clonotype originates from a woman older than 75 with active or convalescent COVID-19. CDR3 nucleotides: TGTGCCAGCAGTTCGGGACAGCCCTATAATTCACCCCTCCACTTT. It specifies CASSSGQPYNSPLHF.